The entry below describes one T cell receptor beta chain. No antigen is known for it. This record belongs to a study of cytomegalovirus exposure and HLA in healthy donors. Overall study results and limits: Within a later analysis, the majority of CMV-associated TCR beta chains appeared HLA-restricted.

The V gene's germline CDR1 is SEHNR and CDR2 FQNEAQ (reference sequence). V lost 5 bases, J lost 0 bases, and 11 bases lay in between. The CDR3 is made up of 16 amino acids. Researchers ran the PCR with 60 Vbeta and 13 Jbeta primers. Only in-frame clones appear in the TCRdb table, and some are missing; sequencing was by immunoSEQ multiplex PCR. Of some 89,000 clones listed, around 84% are singletons. This receptor was taken from a woman in her 40s in good health and CMV-seropositive. Material: PBMCs. The chain has TRBV7-9 and TRBJ1-6; D not resolved. CDR3 protein: CASSPAGSSYNSPLHF. The CDR3 DNA reads as TGTGCCAGCAGCCCCGCGGGGAGCTCCTATAATTCACCCCTCCACTTT.